The sequence of this T cell receptor (beta chain) was determined in a study of cytomegalovirus exposure and HLA in healthy donors. On the study more broadly: Most genotyped donors, approximately 77% of roughly 400, had Caucasian-associated genetic ancestry.

Trimming shortened V by 6 bases and J by 5 bases, and 17 bases separated the two germline ends. This CDR3 contains 15 residues. Germline assignment: CDR1 LNHDA and CDR2 SQIVND (reference sequence). Comment on this clone: No antigen is known for it.

Study conclusions and caveats: Analyses of presence/absence relied on an assumption of roughly uniform sequencing depth across donors. A later analysis linked a missense variant in DCLRE1C to the trimming of TCR beta V and J genes. Data from an earlier analysis indicated that most TCR beta V segments were productive either about 87% or about 30% of the time.

The PCR used 60 Vbeta and 13 Jbeta primers. TCRdb's table, derived via immunoSEQ multiplex PCR, lists solely in-frame clones and lacks some. The table lists around 100,000 clones, roughly 84% of them singletons, with roughly 1.2% in the top ten. Sequencing input: PBMCs. This TCR derives from a woman under 30 in good health and CMV-seronegative. V is TRBV19 and J is TRBJ2-1, with D tentatively TRBD1 (6 bases). This CDR3 reads CASRLQGISNNEQFF. CDR3 nucleotides: TGTGCCAGTAGACTACAGGGTATTTCTAACAATGAGCAGTTCTTC.